Listed below are T cell receptor beta chains from one sample, sequenced in a study of ipilimumab plus nivolumab after autologous stem cell transplantation. Some clones are missing from TCRdb's copy, which holds only in-frame ones; the method was immunoSEQ multiplex PCR. The data contain about 40,000 clones, over 90% of them singletons. Sequencing used PBMCs, obtained in a trial of ipilimumab plus nivolumab as post-transplant consolidation. The receptor source for this set is a male donor with multiple myeloma. CDR3s leave out the opening cysteine and the closing phenylalanine or tryptophan.

j_gene: TRBJ1-3; v_gene: TRBV5-6; CDR3aa: ASSLYRSSGNTIY
j_gene: TRBJ2-1; v_gene: TRBV4-2; CDR3aa: ASSQDITRGARPNEQF
j_gene: TRBJ2-7; v_gene: TRBV7-2; CDR3aa: ASSLVSRPEQY
j_gene: TRBJ1-6; v_gene: TRBV9; CDR3aa: ASSVAGDSPLH
j_gene: TRBJ1-1; v_gene: TRBV20-1; CDR3aa: SASVPTEAF
j_gene: TRBJ1-5; v_gene: TRBV7-8; CDR3aa: ASSPYRGRDQPQH
j_gene: TRBJ2-3; v_gene: TRBV7-2; CDR3aa: ASSKYRGRLDTQY
j_gene: TRBJ2-1; v_gene: TRBV4-1; CDR3aa: ASSQARTGLYNEQF
j_gene: TRBJ2-3; v_gene: TRBV28; CDR3aa: ASTHSRGAQY
j_gene: TRBJ2-7; v_gene: TRBV28; CDR3aa: ASSLSWASGRTSHHYEQY
j_gene: TRBJ2-1; v_gene: TRBV2; CDR3aa: ASSETGGLYNEQF
j_gene: TRBJ2-3; v_gene: TRBV7-8; CDR3aa: ASSLLATTDTQY
j_gene: TRBJ1-1; v_gene: TRBV5-1; CDR3aa: ASSLVQGANTEAF
j_gene: TRBJ1-2; v_gene: TRBV5-1; CDR3aa: ASSYQGDYGYT
j_gene: TRBJ1-3; v_gene: TRBV2; CDR3aa: ASSPGQGRRNTIY
j_gene: TRBJ1-3; v_gene: TRBV9; CDR3aa: ASSGNTGNTIY
j_gene: TRBJ1-4; v_gene: TRBV5-4; CDR3aa: ASSPPGQDEKLF
j_gene: TRBJ1-3; v_gene: TRBV7-9; CDR3aa: ASSSSYDRASGNTIY
j_gene: TRBJ2-3; v_gene: TRBV2; CDR3aa: ASSDSPDTDTQY
j_gene: TRBJ2-7; v_gene: TRBV5-1; CDR3aa: ASRLQESEQY
j_gene: TRBJ2-7; v_gene: TRBV7-2; CDR3aa: ASSLEVGEQY
j_gene: TRBJ2-1; v_gene: TRBV7-2; CDR3aa: ASSGGLAGGSEQF
j_gene: TRBJ1-5; v_gene: TRBV19; CDR3aa: ASESGVLNQPQH
j_gene: TRBJ2-7; v_gene: TRBV7-3; CDR3aa: ASSPGASYEQY
j_gene: TRBJ1-2; v_gene: TRBV7-2; CDR3aa: ASSLLDRYYGYT
j_gene: TRBJ1-2; v_gene: TRBV30; CDR3aa: AWSLGAGGYT
j_gene: TRBJ2-2; v_gene: TRBV7-2; CDR3aa: ATRDRGGTGELF
j_gene: TRBJ2-3; v_gene: TRBV6-5; CDR3aa: ASSYVRAGADTQY
j_gene: TRBJ2-7; v_gene: TRBV5-4; CDR3aa: ASSTRQGDYEQY
j_gene: TRBJ2-7; v_gene: TRBV6-6; CDR3aa: ASSYSDYEQY
j_gene: TRBJ2-7; v_gene: TRBV6-1; CDR3aa: ASRLAAHEQY
j_gene: TRBJ2-7; v_gene: TRBV7-9; CDR3aa: ASSLPPVGGTYEQY
j_gene: TRBJ2-7; v_gene: TRBV7-2; CDR3aa: ASSLPGALNYEQY
j_gene: TRBJ2-7; v_gene: TRBV7-6; CDR3aa: ASSLEVLAGYEQY
j_gene: TRBJ2-7; v_gene: TRBV9; CDR3aa: ASSVAIEGTRYEQY
j_gene: TRBJ1-4; v_gene: TRBV7-9; CDR3aa: ASSLGAGNEKLF
j_gene: TRBJ2-2; v_gene: TRBV7-3; CDR3aa: ASSWTGFVNTGELF
j_gene: TRBJ2-1; v_gene: TRBV28; CDR3aa: ASSIQLAGPYNEQF
j_gene: TRBJ1-4; v_gene: TRBV15; CDR3aa: ATSRGSADEKLF
j_gene: TRBJ2-1; v_gene: TRBV6-1; CDR3aa: ASSELASNNEQF
j_gene: TRBJ1-4; v_gene: TRBV5-1; CDR3aa: ASSADSTNEKLF
j_gene: TRBJ1-4; v_gene: TRBV4-1; CDR3aa: ASSQGSTNEKLF
j_gene: TRBJ1-5; v_gene: TRBV7-2; CDR3aa: ASSFGQSNQPQH
j_gene: TRBJ2-3; v_gene: TRBV7-8; CDR3aa: ASSPRGGWADTQY
j_gene: TRBJ1-4; v_gene: TRBV5-6; CDR3aa: ASSLQGTGDEKLF
j_gene: TRBJ1-4; v_gene: TRBV21-1; CDR3aa: ASSNGPNEKLF
j_gene: TRBJ2-5; v_gene: TRBV20-1; CDR3aa: SARKSETQY
j_gene: TRBJ1-6; v_gene: TRBV7-2; CDR3aa: ASSLRAGRNNSPLH
j_gene: TRBJ2-4; v_gene: TRBV7-6; CDR3aa: ASSPMIGQGRNIQY
j_gene: TRBJ1-5; v_gene: TRBV19; CDR3aa: ASSPINQPQH
j_gene: TRBJ2-7; v_gene: TRBV7-6; CDR3aa: ASSPGEYEQY